Below are 21 T cell receptor beta chains sequenced from a single sample in a study of identifying expanded T cells in peripheral blood. Profiled with immunoSEQ multiplex PCR; TCRdb holds only in-frame clones, not every one. The sample yields roughly 63,000 clones, approximately 80% seen once. Input material: blood. Receptor source: a person between 18 and 75 years old in good health.

The chain combines TRBV2 with TRBJ1-2; D is ambiguous. CDR3 length equals 14 residues. Germline V gene sequence: CDR1 SNHLY, CDR2 FYNNEI. Trimming cost V 7 bases and J 1 base, with 13 bases left between them. CDR3 loop: CASNVQTFNYGYTF. CDR3 bases: TGTGCCAGCAATGTACAGACATTTAACTATGGCTACACCTTC.

The chain is built from TRBV7-2 and TRBJ2-2; 8 bases map to TRBD2. Germline CDR1 is SGHTA and CDR2 is FQGNSA. The CDR3 totals 16 residues. V shed 0 bases, J shed 7 bases, and the junction held 7 bases outside the gene matches. CDR3 sequence (DNA): TGTGCCAGCAGCTTAGCCTTTAGCGGGAACGGCGGGGAGCTGTTTTTT. Translation gives CASSLAFSGNGGELFF.

This chain uses TRBV29-1 with TRBJ2-1, with TRBD2 matching over 10 bases. V lost 4 bases and J lost 4; bases outside the gene matches: 10. The CDR3 is 16 amino acids. Per the germline V gene, CDR1 is SQVTM and CDR2 is ANQGSEA. The CDR3 region is CSVVAGGSFRYNEQFF. DNA of the CDR3: TGCAGCGTTGTAGCGGGAGGCTCCTTTAGATACAATGAGCAGTTCTTC.

This clone was seen just once. This chain uses TRBV6-1 with TRBJ1-6, with 8 bases identical to TRBD1. The CDR3 totals 17 residues. Losses at the gene ends were 3 bases for V and 1 base for J; bases not matched to a gene: 5. Germline CDR1 reads MNHNS; CDR2 reads SASEGT. CDR3 sequence: CASSETGARSYNSPLHF. CDR3 coding DNA: TGTGCCAGCAGTGAGACAGGGGCGCGATCCTATAATTCACCCCTCCACTTT.

This chain joins TRBV6-1 and TRBJ1-1; 8 bases match TRBD1. The CDR3 spans 14 residues. The V gene end was trimmed by 10 bases and the J gene end by 0 bases; junction bases not matched to a gene: 7. Per the germline V gene, CDR1 is MNHNS and CDR2 is SASEGT. CDR3 in DNA: TGTGCCACCATTCAGGGGGCACTGAACACTGAAGCTTTCTTT. Translating it yields CATIQGALNTEAFF.

The V call is TRBV29-1, the J call TRBJ2-3, with D perhaps TRBD2 (6 bases). The V gene's germline CDR1 is SQVTM and CDR2 ANQGSEA. CDR3 length: 12 amino acids. Trimming took off 4 bases at V and 1 base at J, with 6 bases between the two ends. The CDR3 DNA reads TGCAGCGTTGGGGGGGGCACAGATACGCAGTATTTT. Its translation: CSVGGGTDTQYF.

This clone was observed a handful of times. The chain couples TRBV27 to TRBJ2-2; D may be TRBD1 (6 bases). Germline V gene data show CDR1 as MNHEY and CDR2 as SMNVEV (reference sequence). V was shortened by 6 bases and J by 6 bases, with 11 bases between the two germline ends. The CDR3 is 13 residues long. The CDR3 DNA follows: TGTGCCAGCAGACAGGGTCGCGCCGGGGAGCTGTTTTTT. Translating it yields CASRQGRAGELFF.

The rearrangement joins TRBV27 to TRBJ1-5, with D maybe TRBD1 (6 bases). In germline, CDR1 is MNHEY, CDR2 SMNVEV (reference sequence). The V end was cut by 2 bases, the J end by 2 bases, with 10 bases between. This CDR3 comprises 15 residues. The CDR3 reads CASSLRGLGNQPQHF. CDR3 sequence (DNA): TGTGCCAGCAGTTTACGGGGGCTTGGCAATCAGCCCCAGCATTTT.

The V and J genes are TRBV19 and TRBJ1-2, with D unclear. Trimming left V 1 base short and J 1 base short, with 7 bases between. Germline CDR1 reads LNHDA; CDR2 reads SQIVND (reference sequence). The CDR3 runs to 14 residues. DNA for the CDR3: TGTGCCAGTAGTATAGTTGGGGTTAACTATGGCTACACCTTC. Protein: CASSIVGVNYGYTF.

This clone has only a few counts. The chain carries TRBV27 and TRBJ1-1, with TRBD1 identical over 7 bases. This CDR3 contains 17 residues. The V and J ends lost 3 bases and 4 bases, in that order; junction bases with no gene match: 14. Germline V gene data show CDR1 as MNHEY and CDR2 as SMNVEV (reference sequence). In DNA form, the CDR3 reads TGTGCCAGCAGTTTCGCGGGTGTACAGGGGACGGGCACTGAAGCTTTCTTT. This encodes CASSFAGVQGTGTEAFF.

The CDR3 is CASSPTYNSPLHF. The CDR3 DNA reads TGTGCCAGCAGCCCGACCTATAATTCACCCCTCCACTTT. V and J are TRBV6-5 and TRBJ1-6; unclear D gene. With 6 bases removed from V and 2 bases from J, the gap between germline ends came to 5 bases. From germline, CDR1 is MNHEY and CDR2 SVGAGI. The CDR3 sequence is 13 residues long.

This clone showed up just once. This chain connects TRBV4-3 to TRBJ2-5; the D gene is possibly TRBD1 (6 bases). Looked up from germline, CDR1 is LGHNA and CDR2 is YSLEER. Trimming cost V 0 bases and J 4 bases, with 15 bases left between them. The CDR3 contains 16 residues. The DNA for the CDR3 is TGCGCCAGCAGCCAAGAAAACCTCCGAGGGGGAGAGACCCAGTACTTC. Residues: CASSQENLRGGETQYF.

The table lists this clone with a count of one. The rearrangement links TRBV7-2 to TRBJ2-1; D is possibly TRBD1 or TRBD2 (5 bases each). From germline, CDR1 is SGHTA and CDR2 FQGNSA. The CDR3 is 13 amino acids. V lost 5 bases to trimming and J lost 6 bases, with 11 bases between them. The CDR3 DNA is TGTGCCAGCAGCCCGGGACCGAGCAATGAGCAGTTCTTC. The encoded protein is CASSPGPSNEQFF. Based on the CDR3 plus reference TRBV7-2 and TRBJ2-1, the full variable domain is GAGVSQSPSNKVTEKGKDVELRCDPISGHTALYWYRQSLGQGLEFLIYFQGNSAPDKSGLPSDRFSAERTGGSVSTLTIQRTQQEDSAVYLCASSPGPSNEQFFGPGTRLTVL.

This sequence joins TRBV28 and TRBJ2-5; perhaps TRBD2 as D (6 bases). This CDR3 is built from 21 residues. Germline loops: CDR1 MDHEN, CDR2 SYDVKM. Trimming shortened V by 3 bases and J by 4 bases, and 33 bases separated the two germline ends. The DNA for the CDR3 is TGTGCCAGCAGTTTCTCCTTTATCCGTCCTGATCCCGCTGCGGAGGGAGAGACCCAGTACTTC. It yields the protein CASSFSFIRPDPAAEGETQYF.

This sequence joins TRBV13 and TRBJ2-3; TRBD1 agrees at 7 bases. The germline V gene encodes CDR1 PRHDT and CDR2 FYEKMQ (reference sequence). CDR3 length: 16 amino acids. V lost 5 bases to trimming and J lost 0 bases; unmatched junction nucleotides: 8. CDR3 residues: CASSPGQVLSTDTQYF. CDR3 sequence (DNA): TGTGCCAGCAGCCCCGGACAGGTTTTAAGCACAGATACGCAGTATTTT.

This chain uses TRBV7-2 with TRBJ1-2; the D is unclear. CDR1 SGHTA and CDR2 FQGNSA come from the germline V gene. This CDR3 region has 13 residues. Trimming left V 1 base short and J 4 bases short, with 7 bases between. CDR3 nucleotide sequence: TGTGCCAGCAGCTTAGTATCCGGCTATGGCTACACCTTC. This encodes CASSLVSGYGYTF.

This chain connects TRBV27 to TRBJ2-3, with 12 bases aligning to TRBD2. This CDR3 is built from 14 residues. The V segment lost 5 bases and the J segment 7 bases; nucleotides outside the gene matches: 4. In germline, CDR1 is MNHEY, CDR2 SMNVEV (reference sequence). Written as DNA, the CDR3 is TGTGCCAGCAGTCCTAGCGGGAGGGGAAATACGCAGTATTTT. This translates into CASSPSGRGNTQYF.

The J gene is TRBJ2-7, the V gene TRBV5-1, with D perhaps matching TRBD1 or TRBD2 (6 bases each). The CDR3 totals 13 residues. The ends were cut back, 5 bases at V and 4 bases at J, with 13 bases in the middle. Germline V gene sequence: CDR1 SGHRS, CDR2 YFSETQ. CDR3 sequence reads: CASREGQRYEQYF. The CDR3 coding sequence is TGCGCCAGCAGGGAGGGACAAAGATACGAGCAGTACTTC.

The rearrangement uses TRBV9 and TRBJ1-1; TRBD1 is a possible D gene (5 bases). The V end was cut by 0 bases, the J end by 3 bases, with 12 bases between. CDR1 SGDLS and CDR2 YYNGEE come from the germline V gene. This CDR3 contains 15 residues. CDR3 bases: TGTGCCAGCAGCGTAGACCCACAGGAGTACACTGAAGCTTTCTTT. The encoded protein is CASSVDPQEYTEAFF.

J is TRBJ2-1 and V is TRBV7-8; D possibly corresponds to TRBD1 (5 bases). Trimming left V 4 bases short and J 8 bases short, with 21 bases between. CDR3 length equals 16 residues. Germline loops: CDR1 SGHVS, CDR2 FQNEAQ. CDR3 DNA: TGTGCCAGCAGCTCGACAGACCCAATCCTTACCTATGAGCAGTTCTTC. It codes for CASSSTDPILTYEQFF.

This clone came up once. The V and J genes are TRBV4-1 and TRBJ1-2; no reliable D call. The CDR3 length is 16 residues. Trimming left V 0 bases short and J 0 bases short, with 11 bases between. The germline V gene encodes CDR1 MGHRA and CDR2 YSYEKL. The CDR3 spells CASSQDQLATNYGYTF. CDR3 coding DNA: TGCGCCAGCAGCCAAGACCAGTTAGCAACTAACTATGGCTACACCTTC.